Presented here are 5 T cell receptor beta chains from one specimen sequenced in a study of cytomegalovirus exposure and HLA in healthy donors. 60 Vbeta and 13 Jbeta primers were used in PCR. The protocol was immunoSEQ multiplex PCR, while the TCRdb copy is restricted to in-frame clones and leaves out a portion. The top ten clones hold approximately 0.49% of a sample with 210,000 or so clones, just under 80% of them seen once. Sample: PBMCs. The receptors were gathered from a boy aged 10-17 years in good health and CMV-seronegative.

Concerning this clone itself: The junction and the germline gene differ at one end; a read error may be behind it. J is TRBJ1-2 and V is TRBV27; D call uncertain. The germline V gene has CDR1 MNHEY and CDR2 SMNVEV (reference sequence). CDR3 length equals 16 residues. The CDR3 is CASSLSWRRSSYGYTF. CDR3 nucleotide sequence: TGTGCCAGCAGCTTATCGTGGCGGCGATCGTCCTATGGCTACACCTTC.

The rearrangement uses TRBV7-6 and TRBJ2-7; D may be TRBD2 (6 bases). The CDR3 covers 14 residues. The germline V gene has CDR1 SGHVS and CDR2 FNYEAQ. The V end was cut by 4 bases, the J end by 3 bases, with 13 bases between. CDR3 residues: CASSSRWGVYEQYF. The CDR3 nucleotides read TGTGCCAGCAGCTCACGATGGGGGGTCTACGAGCAGTACTTC. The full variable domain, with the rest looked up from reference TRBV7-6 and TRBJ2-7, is GAGVSQSPRYKVTKRGQDVALRCDPISGHVSLYWYRQALGQGPEFLTYFNYEAQQDKSGLPNDRFSAERPEGSISTLTIQRTEQRDSAMYRCASSSRWGVYEQYFGPGTRLTVT.

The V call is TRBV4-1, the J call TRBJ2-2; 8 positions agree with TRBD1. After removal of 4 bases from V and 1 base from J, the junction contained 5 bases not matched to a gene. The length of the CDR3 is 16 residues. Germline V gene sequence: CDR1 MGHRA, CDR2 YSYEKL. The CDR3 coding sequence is TGCGCCAGCAGCCGATCCGGGACAGGGAACACCGGGGAGCTGTTTTTT. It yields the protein CASSRSGTGNTGELFF.

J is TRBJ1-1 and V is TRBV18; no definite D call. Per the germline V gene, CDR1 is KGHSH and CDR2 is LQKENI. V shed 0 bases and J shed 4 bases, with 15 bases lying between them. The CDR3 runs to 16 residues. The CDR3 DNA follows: TGTGCCAGCTCACCACCGCGGAGGGAGAGAGGCACTGAAGCTTTCTTT. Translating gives CASSPPRRERGTEAFF. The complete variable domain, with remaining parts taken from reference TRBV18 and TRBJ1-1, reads NAGVMQNPRHLVRRRGQEARLRCSPMKGHSHVYWYRQLPEEGLKFMVYLQKENIIDESGMPKERFSAEFPKEGPSILRIQQVVRGDSAAYFCASSPPRRERGTEAFFGQGTRLTVV.

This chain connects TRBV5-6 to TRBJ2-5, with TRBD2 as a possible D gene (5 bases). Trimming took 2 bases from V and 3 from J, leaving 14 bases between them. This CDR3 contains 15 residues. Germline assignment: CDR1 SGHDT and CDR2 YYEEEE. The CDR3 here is CASSLDYRREETQYF. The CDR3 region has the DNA TGTGCCAGCAGCTTAGACTACCGACGAGAAGAGACCCAGTACTTC.